This TCR beta chain stems from a study of identical twins. Study-level results: The presence of invariant MAIT and iNKT cells could partly confound analyses of zero-insertion sequences. Twins showed weaker excess sharing in their beta out-of-frame sequences. Out-of-frame alpha sequences common to twins exhibited a surplus of low generation probability. Its conclusions, products of cross-sectional statistical analysis, did not come from following the same donors.

TCRdb re-derived calls from the 5' RACE reads in MiXCR, one entry per CDR3 protein. This table holds approximately 240,000 distinct CDR3 sequences, more than 12% found once. This clonotype was detected ten times or more. Its antigen is undetermined. The CDR3 extends over 15 amino acids. V lost 7 bases, J lost 2 bases, and 8 bases stayed unmatched. Looked up from germline, CDR1 is SGHAT and CDR2 is FQNNGV. This sequence was found in a woman aged 18-29 years in good health. Sequenced material: memory (CD45RO+) T cells sorted from blood. This chain uses TRBV11-2 with TRBJ2-7; TRBD2 agrees at 10 bases. As DNA, the CDR3 is TGTGCCAGCACTCAGGCACTAGCGGGAACCTACGAGCAGTACTTC. This translates into CASTQALAGTYEQYF.